This T cell receptor (beta chain) was retrieved from a study of T cells after yellow fever vaccination. Template-switching 5'RACE yielded the TCR cDNA; a universal primer site and UMIs were added in the process. TCRdb re-called the 5' RACE reads with MiXCR, one entry per CDR3 protein. The table shows 95,000 to 150,000 distinct CDR3 sequences, with 13% to 15% occurring only once. Germline lookup yields CDR1 MNHEY and CDR2 SMNVEV (reference sequence). Trimming cost V 8 bases and J 0 bases, with 11 bases left between them. The length of the CDR3 is 14 residues. This clonotype was observed a few times. The receptor was derived from a man between 18 and 29 years old who received the YFV17D yellow fever vaccine. The chain uses TRBV27 and TRBJ1-5; tentatively, D is TRBD1 (6 bases). Source: CD8+ T cells sorted from PBMCs, taken 5 days after the yellow fever booster vaccination. The CDR3 DNA sequence: TGTGCCAGCGCAAGGACAGATAGCAATCAGCCCCAGCATTTT. This encodes CASARTDSNQPQHF.